This T cell receptor beta chain comes out of a study of regulatory T cells in long-lasting Graves disease. This clonotype was seen a few times. As yet, its antigen is unknown. To make TCR beta libraries, researchers used iRepertoire HTBI primers and Arm-PCR of CDR3 regions. TCRdb used MiXCR to reprocess the multiplex PCR reads, holding one entry per CDR3 protein. The sample holds 550,000 to 700,000 distinct CDR3 sequences, around 16% seen once. Study-wide results and limits: Sample size was small, which may have lowered accuracy.

CDR1 and CDR2 from the germline V gene are LGHDT and YNNKEL (reference sequence). The CDR3 totals 15 residues. Trimming took 4 bases from V and 4 from J, leaving 15 bases between them. Noted time point: newly diagnosed GD, antithyroid drugs for less than 3 months. Extracted PBMC RNA gave rise to the TCR library. In this cohort, patients came from an endocrinology department located in Xi'an, China. This same sample was also part of a study on T cells in Graves' hyperthyroidism and ophthalmopathy. That study adds: The hyperthyroidism was newly diagnosed and had lasted under 2 months; the patients were aged 18 to 65. Most thyroid clonotypes that were expanded above 0.001 also turned up in blood.

This clonotype originated in a man aged 18 to 35 with Graves disease. The sample in question was peripheral blood mononuclear cells (PBMCs), obtained at new diagnosis, from a patient treated with antithyroid drugs. V is TRBV3-1 and J is TRBJ2-3, with D perhaps matching TRBD2 (6 bases). The CDR3 reads CASSLVGGNADTQYF. CDR3 coding DNA: TGTGCCAGCAGCCTCGTGGGAGGTAACGCAGATACGCAGTATTTT.